The following is a T cell receptor beta chain sequence with its context. Which antigen it targets is not known. No base quality information exists; no much larger clone differs at one position. These reads were obtained on an Illumina HiSeq 2500. Quantitative 5'-RACE with molecular barcodes was the method used to prepare the TCR beta libraries. Under the source paper's analysis protocol: Disease-linked TCR variants were identified with a new computational method built on a probabilistic model of VDJ rearrangement. In TCRdb, the public reads were trimmed at Q25 with fastp and aligned with MiXCR, with productive beta chains retained. All rows with the same CDR3 protein become a single entry with the most common DNA and genes. The V and J calls were not made by the authors but by TCRdb's processing. This sample holds approximately 200,000 distinct CDR3 sequences; about 13% were observed only once. Approximately 15% of the sample is taken by the ten largest.

This record comes from a study of CD8 T cells in ankylosing spondylitis (dated by TCRdb to the late 2010s). Background on the whole study: T cell receptor beta repertoires were profiled in healthy donors and ankylosing spondylitis patients so that disease-linked TCR variants could be found. In total, the full study cohort was made up of about 99 healthy donors and more than 20 ankylosing spondylitis patients. Peripheral blood was sampled, and synovial fluid was also collected from ankylosing spondylitis patients. Study-level results and caveats: The disease-linked clones had a CD8+ phenotype and were found at relatively low frequencies in peripheral blood. Some TCR beta motif variants had previously been reported in synovial fluid and blood of reactive arthritis patients, which suggested common disease-initiation mechanisms. Blood from ankylosing spondylitis patients appeared to be characterized by a TCR beta motif made up of 8 or 9 highly homologous amino acid variants. The disease-linked clones were reported to be significantly enriched in matched synovial fluid samples from ankylosing spondylitis patients.

Germline trimming amounts to 1 base on V and 2 bases on J, with 4 as the count of junction bases outside the gene matches. The cysteine opens and the phenylalanine closes a CDR3 of 16 amino acids. The sequence is cut down to CDR3 DNA, 48 bases in frame from base 1. CDR1 and CDR2 (LGHDT, YNNKEL) derive from the germline V gene (reference sequence). This receptor was taken from a male donor with ankylosing spondylitis or in good health (not recorded which). The specimen sequenced was blood, either unsorted or a sorted T cell fraction (not recorded which). This sequence uses TRBV3-1 and TRBJ2-2; TRBD1 matches 7 bases in the middle. The CDR3 reads as follows: CASSQARDSNTGELFF. The sequenced DNA is TGTGCCAGCAGCCAAGCCCGGGACAGCAACACCGGGGAGCTGTTTTTT.